The clone carrying this TCR beta chain was observed a single time. Its antigen is still unknown. J lost 0 bases, V lost 8 bases, and 7 bases had no gene match. CDR1 MNHGY and CDR2 SVAAGI come from the germline V gene. This CDR3 has 16 residues. This sample stems from a study of graft-versus-host responses after intestinal transplantation. Across the whole study: Every recipient had anti-thymocyte globulin induction and 2 to 4 years of tacrolimus plus steroids. The study, taken as a whole, reports: Early post-transplant falls in HvG clones accompanied the peak levels of circulating GvH clones. The marrow of recipients harbored GvH clones, and ileum or blood showed some of them first.

Sequencing used immunoSEQ multiplex PCR; TCRdb keeps in-frame clones, though not all of them. The table has 95,000 to 150,000 clones, about 95% seen once. The clonotype comes from a human donor who received an intestinal transplant. The chain couples TRBV6-9 to TRBJ2-6; 7 bases agree with TRBD1. The sequenced sample was unstimulated CD8+ T cells sorted from spleen or lymph node cells, obtained before intestinal transplant. Written as DNA, the CDR3 is TGTGCCAGCTGCCGGGACAGAGGCTCTGGGGCCAACGTCCTGACTTTC. Translated: CASCRDRGSGANVLTF.